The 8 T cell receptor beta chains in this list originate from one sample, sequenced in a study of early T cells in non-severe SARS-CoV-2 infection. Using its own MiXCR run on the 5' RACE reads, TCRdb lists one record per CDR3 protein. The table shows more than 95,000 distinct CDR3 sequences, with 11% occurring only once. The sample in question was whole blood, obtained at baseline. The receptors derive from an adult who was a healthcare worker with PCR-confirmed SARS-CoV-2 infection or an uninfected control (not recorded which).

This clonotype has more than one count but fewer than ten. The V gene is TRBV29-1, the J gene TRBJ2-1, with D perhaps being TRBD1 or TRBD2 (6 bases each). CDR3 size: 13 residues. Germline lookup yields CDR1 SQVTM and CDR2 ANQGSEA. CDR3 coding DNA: TGCAGTACCTGGGGTTACGGGGGCGATGAGCAGTTCTTC. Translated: CSTWGYGGDEQFF.

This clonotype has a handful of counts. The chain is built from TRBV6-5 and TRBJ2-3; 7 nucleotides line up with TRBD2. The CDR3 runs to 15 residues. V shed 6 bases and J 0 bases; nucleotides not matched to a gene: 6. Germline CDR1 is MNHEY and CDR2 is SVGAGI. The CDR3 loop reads CASSTSVTSTDTQYF. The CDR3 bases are TGTGCCAGCAGCACTAGCGTCACTAGCACAGATACGCAGTATTTT.

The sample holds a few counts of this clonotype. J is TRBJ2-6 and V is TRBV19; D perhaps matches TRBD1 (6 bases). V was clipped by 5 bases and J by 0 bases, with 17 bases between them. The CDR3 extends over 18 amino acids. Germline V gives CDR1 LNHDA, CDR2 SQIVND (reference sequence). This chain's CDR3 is CASSLPRQVTSGANVLTF. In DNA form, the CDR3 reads TGTGCCAGTAGTCTACCGCGACAGGTAACCTCTGGGGCCAACGTCCTGACTTTC.

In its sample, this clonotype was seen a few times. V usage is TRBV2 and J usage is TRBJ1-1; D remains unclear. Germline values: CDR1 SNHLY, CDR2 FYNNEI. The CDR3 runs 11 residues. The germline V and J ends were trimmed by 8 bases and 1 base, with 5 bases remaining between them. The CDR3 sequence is CASAQNTEAFF. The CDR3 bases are TGTGCCAGCGCACAGAACACTGAAGCTTTCTTT.

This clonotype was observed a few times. CDR3 nucleotide sequence: TGTGCCAGCAGCTCTACGGTGAACACCGGGGAGCTGTTTTTT. Its protein is CASSSTVNTGELFF. The gene calls are TRBV7-8 and TRBJ2-2; no firm D call. V lost 4 bases and J 1 base, leaving 7 bases between the germline ends. In germline, CDR1 is SGHVS, CDR2 FQNEAQ. CDR3 length: 14 amino acids. The full variable domain, rest sourced from reference TRBV7-8 and TRBJ2-2, is GAGVSQSPRYKVAKRGQDVALRCDPISGHVSLFWYQQALGQGPEFLTYFQNEAQLDKSGLPSDRFFAERPEGSVSTLKIQRTQQEDSAVYLCASSSTVNTGELFFGEGSRLTVL.

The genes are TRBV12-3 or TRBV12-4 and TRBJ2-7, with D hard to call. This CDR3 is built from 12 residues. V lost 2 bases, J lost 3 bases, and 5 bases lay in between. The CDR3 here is CASSLKGYEQYF. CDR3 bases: TGTGCCAGCAGTTTAAAAGGCTACGAGCAGTACTTC.

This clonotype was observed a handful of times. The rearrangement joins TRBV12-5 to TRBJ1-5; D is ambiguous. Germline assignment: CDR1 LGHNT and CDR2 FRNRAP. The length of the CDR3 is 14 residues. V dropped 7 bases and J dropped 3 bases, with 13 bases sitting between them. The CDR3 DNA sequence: TGTGCTAGTGCCCTTTGGGAGGTCAATCAGCCCCAGCATTTT. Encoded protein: CASALWEVNQPQHF.

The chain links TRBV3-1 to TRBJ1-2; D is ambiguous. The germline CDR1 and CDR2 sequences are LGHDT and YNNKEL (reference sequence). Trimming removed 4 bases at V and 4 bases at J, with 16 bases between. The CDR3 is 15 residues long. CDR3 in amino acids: CASSLSTTGVYGYTF. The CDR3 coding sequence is TGTGCCAGCAGCCTCTCTACAACTGGGGTCTATGGCTACACCTTC.